Listed here are 17 T cell receptor beta chains from one sample, sequenced in a study of blood T cell repertoires in COVID-19. The table came from immunoSEQ multiplex PCR; TCRdb's copy has only in-frame clones and leaves some out. This repertoire shows over 200,000 clones, about 83% found once; its top ten account for 2.5% to 3%. Sequences were obtained from peripheral blood. These receptors came from a middle-aged woman with active or convalescent COVID-19.

The chain uses TRBV3-1 (or the pseudogene TRBV3-2) and TRBJ1-2, with TRBD1 matching over 8 bases. After removal of 2 bases from V and 4 bases from J, the junction contained 6 bases not matched to a gene. The CDR3 is 15 amino acids. The germline V gene has CDR1 LGHDT and CDR2 YNNKEL (reference sequence). CDR3 sequence reads: CASSQPGQALYGYTF. In DNA form, the CDR3 reads TGTGCCAGCAGCCAACCGGGACAGGCACTCTATGGCTACACCTTC.

The rearrangement uses TRBV6-2 or TRBV6-3 and TRBJ2-7, with 11 bases fitting TRBD2. CDR1 MNHEY and CDR2 SVGEGT come from the germline V gene. V shed 6 bases, J shed 3 bases, and the junction held 10 bases outside the gene matches. CDR3 size: 16 residues. The CDR3 sequence: CASRPSGGLAGYEQYF. The CDR3 region has the DNA TGTGCCAGCAGACCTAGCGGGGGGCTCGCTGGCTACGAGCAGTACTTC.

The chain joins TRBV11-3 to TRBJ2-7; D perhaps matches TRBD2 (5 bases). Trimming removed 5 bases at V and 5 bases at J, with 16 bases between. There are 14 residues in the CDR3. Per germline, CDR1 SGHNT and CDR2 YENEEA. The CDR3 DNA is TGTGCCAGCAGCCTTTTGTATCGGGGAAACGAGCAGTACTTC. Residues: CASSLLYRGNEQYF.

The chain is built from TRBV25-1 and TRBJ2-5, with D possibly TRBD1 on 5 matching bases. The CDR3 is 15 residues long. V lost 5 bases to trimming and J lost 5 bases, with 18 bases between them. The germline gives CDR1 MGHDK, CDR2 SYGVNS. The CDR3 reads CASSNPTVQMETQYF. CDR3 nucleotide sequence: TGTGCCAGCAGTAACCCGACAGTCCAAATGGAGACCCAGTACTTC.

This clone has more than one count but fewer than ten. The chain joins TRBV10-3 to TRBJ2-1; 11 nucleotides line up with TRBD2. With 4 bases clipped from V and 5 bases from J, the junction kept 10 bases outside the gene matches. The germline V gene has CDR1 ENHRY and CDR2 SYGVKD. CDR3 length: 17 amino acids. The CDR3 bases are TGTGCCATCAGTGGTGGGACTAGCGGCGCTAGCCACAATGAGCAGTTCTTC. Its protein is CAISGGTSGASHNEQFF.

The chain couples TRBV2 to TRBJ2-7, with D possibly matching TRBD2 (5 bases). CDR1 is SNHLY, CDR2 FYNNEI, per germline. Between the trimmed V and J ends, which lost 8 bases and 0 bases, there was a span of 11 bases. This CDR3 spans 13 amino acids. The DNA of the CDR3 is TGTGCCAGCGAAGCGGAAAGCTCCTACGAGCAGTACTTC. It yields the protein CASEAESSYEQYF.

The rearrangement joins TRBV18 to TRBJ1-1; 7 bases match TRBD1. With 1 base clipped from V and 2 bases from J, the junction kept 4 bases outside the gene matches. This CDR3 is built from 15 residues. CDR1 and CDR2 (germline): KGHSH, LQKENI. The CDR3 reads CASSPRDSRNTEAFF. CDR3 sequence (DNA): TGTGCCAGCTCACCACGGGACAGCCGCAACACTGAAGCTTTCTTT. Full variable domain (missing parts from reference TRBV18 and TRBJ1-1): NAGVMQNPRHLVRRRGQEARLRCSPMKGHSHVYWYRQLPEEGLKFMVYLQKENIIDESGMPKERFSAEFPKEGPSILRIQQVVRGDSAAYFCASSPRDSRNTEAFFGQGTRLTVV.

This clone was observed a few times. The chain links TRBV6-5 to TRBJ2-5; tentatively, D is TRBD1 (5 bases). CDR1 and CDR2 from the germline V gene are MNHEY and SVGAGI. The CDR3 sequence is 15 residues long. V lost 0 bases and J 7 bases, leaving 15 bases between the germline ends. The CDR3: CASSYSAPGKGTQYF. In DNA form, the CDR3 reads TGTGCCAGCAGTTACTCGGCGCCAGGGAAGGGGACCCAGTACTTC.

This clone appeared once. The gene calls are TRBV6-6 and TRBJ2-3; 12 positions match TRBD2. The CDR3 loop spans 16 amino acids. The germline V gene has CDR1 MNHNY and CDR2 SVGAGI (reference sequence). The V segment lost 6 bases and the J segment 6 bases; nucleotides outside the gene matches: 10. The CDR3 sequence is CASSRRTSGASDTQYF. The CDR3 bases are TGTGCCAGCAGCCGCCGGACTAGCGGGGCCTCCGATACGCAGTATTTT.

CDR3 residues: CASSQARTGIFEKLFF. CDR3 nucleotides: TGTGCCAGCAGCCAAGCTCGGACAGGGATCTTTGAAAAACTGTTTTTT. The chain is built from TRBV14 and TRBJ1-4, with 8 bases fitting TRBD1. Unmatched junction bases numbered 8, after V lost 1 base and J lost 7 bases. Per the germline V gene, CDR1 is SGHDN and CDR2 is FVKESK. The CDR3 is 16 amino acids.

Only one count was recorded for this clone. CDR3 amino acids: CASSFRGTGSNYEQYF. In nucleotides, the CDR3 is TGTGCCAGCAGCTTTAGGGGGACAGGGTCTAACTACGAGCAGTACTTC. The chain carries TRBV7-9 and TRBJ2-7; the match to TRBD1 covers 9 bases. V lost 3 bases, J lost 3 bases, and 9 bases stayed unmatched. The germline CDR1 and CDR2 sequences are SEHNR and FQNEAQ (reference sequence). The CDR3 contains 16 residues. The complete variable domain, with remaining parts taken from reference TRBV7-9 and TRBJ2-7, reads DTGVSQNPRHKITKRGQNVTFRCDPISEHNRLYWYRQTLGQGPEFLTYFQNEAQLEKSRLLSDRFSAERPKGSFSTLEIQRTEQGDSAMYLCASSFRGTGSNYEQYFGPGTRLTVT.

This clone was counted only a few times. This chain links TRBV5-1 with TRBJ1-1, with 8 positions matching TRBD1. J gave up 4 bases and V 0 bases, and 2 bases lay outside the gene matches. The CDR3 covers 14 residues. In germline, CDR1 is SGHRS, CDR2 YFSETQ. CDR3 in amino acids: CASSLDTGGTEAFF. The CDR3 nucleotides are TGCGCCAGCAGCTTGGATACAGGGGGCACTGAAGCTTTCTTT.

The chain carries TRBV5-5 and TRBJ1-1; TRBD1 matches at 7 bases. V lost 0 bases and J lost 11; bases outside the gene matches: 10. Looked up from germline, CDR1 is SGHKS and CDR2 is YYEKEE (reference sequence). This CDR3 has 14 amino acids. CDR3 bases: TGTGCCAGCAGCTTGGGTACCCTGACAGGGATGGCTTTCTTT. This gives the protein CASSLGTLTGMAFF.

The chain carries TRBV5-1 and TRBJ2-7, with TRBD1 as a possible D gene (5 bases). Germline V gives CDR1 SGHRS, CDR2 YFSETQ. CDR3 size: 12 residues. Trimming removed 4 bases at V and 3 bases at J, with 8 bases between. CDR3 in DNA: TGCGCCAGCAGCAAGGACAACTACGAGCAGTACTTC. Translation: CASSKDNYEQYF.

This clone came up a few times. The rearrangement uses TRBV18 and TRBJ1-3; no definite D call. Per germline, CDR1 KGHSH and CDR2 LQKENI. The CDR3 covers 15 residues. V lost 2 bases, J lost 1 base, and 9 bases lay in between. CDR3 residues: CASSPSRESGNTIYF. The DNA for the CDR3 is TGTGCCAGCTCACCATCTAGGGAGTCTGGAAACACCATATATTTT.

The genes are TRBV30 and TRBJ2-7; TRBD1 aligns across 8 bases. This CDR3 is built from 15 residues. Germline CDR1 and CDR2: GTSNPN and SVGIG (reference sequence). The V and J ends lost 4 bases and 5 bases, in that order; junction bases with no gene match: 13. CDR3 bases: TGTGCCTGGATCGACAACAACAGGGGGTCCAACGAGCAGTACTTC. It encodes CAWIDNNRGSNEQYF.

The chain employs TRBV5-1 and TRBJ1-3, with D uncertain. The V and J ends lost 3 bases and 1 base respectively, with 11 bases between them. CDR1 and CDR2 (germline): SGHRS, YFSETQ. The CDR3 consists of 15 residues. This CDR3 reads CASSSNGMSGNTIYF. The CDR3 coding sequence is TGCGCCAGCAGCTCAAACGGGATGTCTGGAAACACCATATATTTT.